These 30 T cell receptor beta chains came from one sample sequenced in a study of T cells expressing NK-cell markers. TCRdb re-called the 5' RACE reads; one entry per CDR3 protein, DNA not given. The sample data list 150,000 or so distinct CDR3 sequences. Sample: blood T cells: a sorted CD56 or NKG2C T cell subset, CD4+ or CD8+ T cells, or bulk PBMC T cells (not recorded which). The receptors originated from a woman between 50 and 59 years old in good health.

The chain recombines TRBV6-1 with TRBJ1-4; TCRdb selects TRBD1, and the lack of DNA leaves this call unchecked. The CDR3 length is 13 residues. Germline V gives CDR1 MNHNS, CDR2 SASEGT. This CDR3 reads CAHRGPFNEKLFF.

The gene calls are TRBV11-2 and TRBJ2-2; the TCRdb D gene call, TRBD2, has no DNA to confirm it. Germline V gives CDR1 SGHAT, CDR2 FQNNGV. The CDR3 has 17 residues. CDR3 residues: CASSHLVSGLAGGELFF. Complete variable domain (other parts from reference TRBV11-2 and TRBJ2-2): EAGVAQSPRYKIIEKRQSVAFWCNPISGHATLYWYQQILGQGPKLLIQFQNNGVVDDSQLPKDRFSAERLKGVDSTLKIQPAKLEDSAVYLCASSHLVSGLAGGELFFGEGSRLTVL.

The chain joins TRBV7-9 to TRBJ1-5; TCRdb proposes TRBD1, but this gene call is untestable without DNA. This CDR3 region has 15 residues. Germline V gene data show CDR1 as SEHNR and CDR2 as FQNEAQ (reference sequence). CDR3 protein: CASSPGQVGGEPQHF.

The V and J genes are TRBV20-1 and TRBJ1-6; TCRdb lists TRBD1, though no DNA is available to test this call. The CDR3 runs 16 residues. Germline V gene sequence: CDR1 DFQATT, CDR2 SNEGSKA (reference sequence). The chain's CDR3 is CSARPTGGDYNSPLHF.

V and J are TRBV7-9 and TRBJ2-2; TCRdb names TRBD1, which stays unverified in the absence of DNA. The CDR3 extends over 16 amino acids. CDR1 and CDR2 (germline): SEHNR, FQNEAQ (reference sequence). CDR3 sequence reads: CASSPQGGSSAGELFF.

The chain links TRBV10-3 to TRBJ2-1; the TCRdb D gene call, TRBD1, has no DNA to confirm it. Germline V lookup: CDR1 ENHRY, CDR2 SYGVKD. The CDR3 spans 15 residues. Here the CDR3 reads CAISEFGGRESEQFF.

This chain joins TRBV20-1 and TRBJ2-1; TCRdb gives TRBD2 as the D gene, but with no DNA this cannot be confirmed. Germline V gene sequence: CDR1 DFQATT, CDR2 SNEGSKA (reference sequence). The CDR3 runs 14 residues. The CDR3 reads CSAFPQDGYNEQFF.

The V and J genes are TRBV19 and TRBJ2-7; the D call from TCRdb, TRBD1, cannot be confirmed without DNA. Germline V gene data show CDR1 as LNHDA and CDR2 as SQIVND (reference sequence). The length of the CDR3 is 16 residues. The CDR3 loop is CASSRLGTDSSYEQYF.

V usage is TRBV4-1 and J usage is TRBJ2-7; TCRdb proposes TRBD1, but this gene call is untestable without DNA. The CDR3 is made up of 15 amino acids. Germline-derived CDR1 and CDR2 are MGHRA and YSYEKL. The CDR3: CASSPPGQRMEEQYF.

The chain couples TRBV5-6 to TRBJ2-2; the TRBD2 assignment by TCRdb is unverifiable without DNA. This CDR3 contains 14 residues. Germline V gene data show CDR1 as SGHDT and CDR2 as YYEEEE. The CDR3 sequence is CASSLSAGTGELFF. Full variable domain (remainder filled in from reference TRBV5-6 and TRBJ2-2): DAGVTQSPTHLIKTRGQQVTLRCSPKSGHDTVSWYQQALGQGPQFIFQYYEEEERQRGNFPDRFSGHQFPNYSSELNVNALLLGDSALYLCASSLSAGTGELFFGEGSRLTVL.

This chain uses TRBV2 with TRBJ2-2; TCRdb names TRBD2, which stays unverified in the absence of DNA. Per the germline V gene, CDR1 is SNHLY and CDR2 is FYNNEI. This CDR3 is 13 amino acids long. The CDR3 here is CASSEQAAGELFF.

The CDR3: CASSPLDSYGYTF. The chain employs TRBV11-3 and TRBJ1-2. Germline V gives CDR1 SGHNT, CDR2 YENEEA. This CDR3 has 13 residues.

This rearrangement joins TRBV5-1 to TRBJ1-1. CDR3 length: 11 residues. Looked up from germline, CDR1 is SGHRS and CDR2 is YFSETQ. Here the CDR3 reads CASTHGTEAFF.

The genes are TRBV29-1 and TRBJ2-1; TCRdb names TRBD2, which stays unverified in the absence of DNA. This CDR3 is built from 15 residues. The germline gives CDR1 SQVTM, CDR2 ANQGSEA. CDR3 amino acids: CSVHTGEEFGNEQFF.

V gene TRBV18 combines with J gene TRBJ1-1; TCRdb outputs TRBD1, but without DNA this stays unchecked. The germline V gene has CDR1 KGHSH and CDR2 LQKENI. This CDR3 is 11 amino acids long. The CDR3 reads CASSPRLGAFF.

The rearrangement joins TRBV20-1 to TRBJ2-1; TCRdb returns TRBD2, unconfirmable since there is no DNA. Germline V lookup: CDR1 DFQATT, CDR2 SNEGSKA (reference sequence). The CDR3 consists of 16 residues. The CDR3 sequence is CSARSRLAGPYNEQFF.

The chain has TRBV10-3 and TRBJ2-7; the TCRdb call, TRBD2, lacks DNA for checking. Germline V gene lookup returns CDR1 ENHRY and CDR2 SYGVKD. The CDR3 covers 14 residues. CDR3 sequence reads: CAIRSSGTSYEQYF.

The chain joins TRBV7-9 to TRBJ2-2; TCRdb selects TRBD1, and the lack of DNA leaves this call unchecked. Germline V gene lookup returns CDR1 SEHNR and CDR2 FQNEAQ (reference sequence). There are 15 residues in the CDR3. The CDR3 spells CASSPSKPGTGELFF.

This sequence joins TRBV13 and TRBJ2-7; the TRBD1 assignment by TCRdb is unverifiable without DNA. CDR1 and CDR2 (germline): PRHDT, FYEKMQ (reference sequence). The CDR3 totals 14 residues. The chain's CDR3 is CASSVRDRDYEQYF. Together with reference TRBV13 and TRBJ2-7, the CDR3 gives the full variable domain: AAGVIQSPRHLIKEKRETATLKCYPIPRHDTVYWYQQGPGQDPQFLISFYEKMQSDKGSIPDRFSAQQFSDYHSELNMSSLELGDSALYFCASSVRDRDYEQYFGPGTRLTVT.

The chain is built from TRBV7-9 and TRBJ1-1; TCRdb picks TRBD1, but there is no DNA to check that call. The CDR3 runs to 13 residues. The germline gives CDR1 SEHNR, CDR2 FQNEAQ (reference sequence). The CDR3 loop is CASSQGTGTEAFF.

The chain has TRBV12-3 or TRBV12-4 and TRBJ1-4. The CDR3 loop spans 16 amino acids. CDR3 residues: CASSILNAGGEEKLFF.

The chain combines TRBV5-1 with TRBJ1-1. Germline-derived CDR1 and CDR2 are SGHRS and YFSETQ. CDR3 length: 11 amino acids. CDR3 loop: CASTSSTEAFF. Full variable domain (rest looked up from reference TRBV5-1 and TRBJ1-1): KAGVTQTPRYLIKTRGQQVTLSCSPISGHRSVSWYQQTPGQGLQFLFEYFSETQRNKGNFPGRFSGRQFSNSRSEMNVSTLELGDSALYLCASTSSTEAFFGQGTRLTVV.

V and J are TRBV7-6 and TRBJ2-1. Germline CDR1 is SGHVS and CDR2 is FNYEAQ. This CDR3 comprises 18 residues. The CDR3 sequence is CASSLGSGSSDSYNEQFF.

This chain links TRBV6-5 with TRBJ2-1; TCRdb names TRBD1, which stays unverified in the absence of DNA. Germline V gene lookup returns CDR1 MNHEY and CDR2 SVGAGI. The CDR3 sequence is 14 residues long. CDR3 residues: CASREQGSYNEQFF.

This chain joins TRBV19 and TRBJ1-1; the D call of TRBD1 rests on TCRdb alone, since no DNA is present to check it. The CDR3 has 14 residues. Germline CDR1 LNHDA, CDR2 SQIVND (reference sequence). The CDR3 region is CASSIAGWDTEAFF.

This chain links TRBV5-1 with TRBJ2-2; with no DNA, the TCRdb D assignment of TRBD1 cannot be verified. This CDR3 contains 15 residues. Germline CDR1 and CDR2: SGHRS and YFSETQ. CDR3 sequence: CASSFTGTEVGELFF.

The chain couples TRBV27 to TRBJ2-1; TCRdb selects TRBD2, and the lack of DNA leaves this call unchecked. Germline V gene data show CDR1 as MNHEY and CDR2 as SMNVEV (reference sequence). The CDR3 runs 17 residues. CDR3 sequence reads: CASSLLASGGGGAEQFF.

The gene calls are TRBV4-1 and TRBJ2-7; TCRdb outputs TRBD1, but without DNA this stays unchecked. CDR1 and CDR2 from the germline V gene are MGHRA and YSYEKL. CDR3 size: 15 residues. The CDR3: CASSQGAAASYEQYF.

This chain connects TRBV7-8 to TRBJ1-1. The CDR3 is made up of 14 amino acids. The germline CDR1 and CDR2 sequences are SGHVS and FQNEAQ. CDR3 in amino acids: CASSLTQARTEAFF.

The chain combines TRBV27 with TRBJ2-7. The CDR3 contains 15 residues. The V gene's germline CDR1 is MNHEY and CDR2 SMNVEV (reference sequence). The CDR3 sequence: CASSLSVGGYYEQYF.